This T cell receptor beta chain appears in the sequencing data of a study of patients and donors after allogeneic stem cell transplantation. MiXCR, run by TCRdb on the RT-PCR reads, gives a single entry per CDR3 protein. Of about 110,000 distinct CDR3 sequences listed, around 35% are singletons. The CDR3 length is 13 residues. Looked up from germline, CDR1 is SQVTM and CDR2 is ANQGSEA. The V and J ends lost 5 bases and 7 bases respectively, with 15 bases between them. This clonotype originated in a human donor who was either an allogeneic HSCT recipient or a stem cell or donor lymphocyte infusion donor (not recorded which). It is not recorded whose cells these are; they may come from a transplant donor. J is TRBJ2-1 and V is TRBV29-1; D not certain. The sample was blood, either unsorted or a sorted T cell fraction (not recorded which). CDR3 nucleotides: TGCAGCGTTAGGTCGGCTAGGTCGAATGAGCAGTTCTTC. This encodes CSVRSARSNEQFF.